The 30 T cell receptor beta chains below were found in one sample sequenced in a study of cytomegalovirus exposure and HLA in healthy donors. The PCR was carried out with 60 Vbeta primers and 13 Jbeta primers. Sequenced by immunoSEQ multiplex PCR; TCRdb stores in-frame clones only, minus some. The sample data list tens of thousands of clones. Sample: PBMCs. These receptor sequences come from a man aged 35-49 years in good health and CMV-seronegative.

V gene TRBV6-4 combines with J gene TRBJ2-2, with D possibly matching TRBD2 (5 bases). Germline V gives CDR1 MRHNA, CDR2 SNTAGT. Trimming left V 5 bases short and J 1 base short, with 5 bases between. CDR3 length: 13 residues. The DNA for the CDR3 is TGTGCCAGCAGTAGCGGGAACACCGGGGAGCTGTTTTTT. Translated, it gives CASSSGNTGELFF.

The chain couples TRBV9 to TRBJ2-7; TRBD1 might be the D (5 bases). V lost 3 bases, J lost 2 bases, and 18 bases lay in between. The CDR3 extends over 16 amino acids. Germline-derived CDR1 and CDR2 are SGDLS and YYNGEE. CDR3 in DNA: TGTGCCAGCAGCGCCCCGTCTAGGGGCCCCCCCTACGAGCAGTACTTC. It translates to CASSAPSRGPPYEQYF. Supplemented by reference TRBV9 and TRBJ2-7, the full variable domain reads DSGVTQTPKHLITATGQRVTLRCSPRSGDLSVYWYQQSLDQGLQFLIQYYNGEERAKGNILERFSAQQFPDLHSELNLSSLELGDSALYFCASSAPSRGPPYEQYFGPGTRLTVT.

The chain recombines TRBV4-1 with TRBJ1-4, with 7 bases identical to TRBD1. J gave up 5 bases and V 0 bases, and 6 bases lay outside the gene matches. Per the germline V gene, CDR1 is MGHRA and CDR2 is YSYEKL. The CDR3 has 16 residues. The CDR3 loop is CASSQDPGTVNEKLFF. Written as DNA, the CDR3 is TGCGCCAGCAGCCAAGACCCCGGGACAGTCAATGAAAAACTGTTTTTT.

This chain uses TRBV15 with TRBJ2-7; possibly TRBD1 for D (5 bases). The V gene's germline CDR1 is LNHNV and CDR2 YYDKDF (reference sequence). Trimming took off 0 bases at V and 4 bases at J, with 16 bases between the two ends. The CDR3 spans 16 residues. The CDR3 region has the DNA TGTGCCACCAGCAGAGATAGTGTAGGGGCGAGGTACGAGCAGTACTTC. Amino acids: CATSRDSVGARYEQYF.

The rearrangement uses TRBV11-3 and TRBJ2-1; TRBD1 agrees at 9 bases. Trimming took 2 bases from V and 6 from J; bases not matched to a gene: 5. Germline-derived CDR1 and CDR2 are SGHNT and YENEEA. The CDR3 runs 15 residues. CDR3 DNA: TGTGCCAGCAGCTTATTCTGGACAGGGGTCAATGAGCAGTTCTTC. Translation gives CASSLFWTGVNEQFF.

This chain uses TRBV6-5 with TRBJ2-1, with 9 bases fitting TRBD2. Per germline, CDR1 MNHEY and CDR2 SVGAGI. The CDR3 sequence is 16 residues long. The V and J ends lost 2 bases and 3 bases, in that order; junction bases with no gene match: 5. This chain's CDR3 is CASSYAGREGYNEQFF. The CDR3 nucleotides are TGTGCCAGCAGTTACGCGGGGCGGGAGGGCTACAATGAGCAGTTCTTC.

This rearrangement joins TRBV28 to TRBJ2-1; the match to TRBD2 covers 12 bases. After removal of 5 bases from V and 7 bases from J, the junction contained 6 bases not matched to a gene. In germline, CDR1 is MDHEN, CDR2 SYDVKM. The CDR3 is 15 amino acids. This chain's CDR3 is CASSLAGGPGNEQFF. CDR3 in DNA: TGTGCCAGCAGTCTAGCGGGAGGGCCTGGTAATGAGCAGTTCTTC. The full variable domain, in which reference TRBV28 and TRBJ2-1 provide the parts outside the CDR3, is DVKVTQSSRYLVKRTGEKVFLECVQDMDHENMFWYRQDPGLGLRLIYFSYDVKMKEKGDIPEGYSVSREKKERFSLILESASTNQTSMYLCASSLAGGPGNEQFFGPGTRLTVL.

V gene TRBV2 combines with J gene TRBJ1-3, with 7 bases that match TRBD1. Unmatched junction bases numbered 7, after V lost 5 bases and J lost 3 bases. This CDR3 comprises 15 residues. CDR1 and CDR2 from the germline V gene are SNHLY and FYNNEI. The CDR3 DNA is TGTGCCAGCAGTCGTGACAGGGTCAGTGGAAACACCATATATTTT. As protein: CASSRDRVSGNTIYF.

The chain uses TRBV5-6 and TRBJ2-5; D is ambiguous. CDR1 is SGHDT and CDR2 is YYEEEE in the germline V gene. This CDR3 has 13 residues. Deletions cut 1 base from V and 5 bases from J, with 9 bases between. The CDR3: CASSLPGWETQYF. The CDR3 DNA reads as TGTGCCAGCAGCTTGCCCGGTTGGGAGACCCAGTACTTC. The variable domain in full, with the rest retrieved from reference TRBV5-6 and TRBJ2-5, is DAGVTQSPTHLIKTRGQQVTLRCSPKSGHDTVSWYQQALGQGPQFIFQYYEEEERQRGNFPDRFSGHQFPNYSSELNVNALLLGDSALYLCASSLPGWETQYFGPGTRLLVL.

This chain links TRBV6-1 with TRBJ1-5, with D unclear. V gave up 2 bases and J gave up 7 bases, with 18 bases separating them. This CDR3 has 16 residues. CDR1 and CDR2 from the germline V gene are MNHNS and SASEGT. As DNA, the CDR3 is TGTGCCAGCAGTGAAAGAGGCCCAGAAACGGGGCAGCCCCAGCATTTT. Encoded protein: CASSERGPETGQPQHF.

The rearrangement joins TRBV2 to TRBJ1-5; 9 positions agree with TRBD1. The CDR3 has 15 amino acids. CDR1 is SNHLY and CDR2 is FYNNEI in the germline V gene. V lost 4 bases and J lost 6; bases outside the gene matches: 7. The CDR3 region has the DNA TGTGCCAGCAGTGGGGGACAGGGTTCAGTTCAGCCCCAGCATTTT. Amino acid sequence: CASSGGQGSVQPQHF.

V is TRBV28 and J is TRBJ2-7; perhaps TRBD2 as D (5 bases). The V end lost 3 bases, the J end lost 3 bases, and 9 bases lay between the germline ends. In germline, CDR1 is MDHEN, CDR2 SYDVKM. CDR3 length: 13 residues. The CDR3: CASSFGVNYEQYF. The CDR3 bases are TGTGCCAGCAGTTTCGGGGTTAACTACGAGCAGTACTTC.

The chain is built from TRBV6-6 and TRBJ1-1; possibly TRBD1 for D (6 bases). Germline lookup yields CDR1 MNHNY and CDR2 SVGAGI (reference sequence). Trimming stripped 5 bases from V and 6 bases from J, with 10 bases between. CDR3 length equals 12 residues. The CDR3 DNA follows: TGTGCCAGCAGTCGACAGGAGGCTGAAGCTTTCTTT. Translating gives CASSRQEAEAFF.

The CDR3 loop reads CASSPSLGRPQFF. The CDR3 DNA reads TGTGCCAGCAGCCCAAGCCTGGGGAGACCGCAGTTCTTC. This chain links TRBV9 with TRBJ2-1; possible D gene TRBD2, 5 bases. The CDR3 consists of 13 residues. In germline, CDR1 is SGDLS, CDR2 YYNGEE. Trimming stripped 4 bases from V and 12 bases from J, with 17 bases between.

The chain couples TRBV6-5 to TRBJ1-5, with 7 bases identical to TRBD1. This CDR3 has 14 amino acids. After removal of 6 bases from V and 2 bases from J, the junction contained 4 bases not matched to a gene. Per germline, CDR1 MNHEY and CDR2 SVGAGI. The CDR3 reads CASSLTGGNQPQHF. In nucleotides, the CDR3 is TGTGCCAGCAGCTTAACAGGGGGCAATCAGCCCCAGCATTTT.

The chain uses TRBV27 and TRBJ2-1; perhaps TRBD2 as D (5 bases). This CDR3 is built from 15 residues. Germline V gene data show CDR1 as MNHEY and CDR2 as SMNVEV (reference sequence). V dropped 6 bases and J dropped 2 bases, with 14 bases sitting between them. The CDR3 reads CASRLDPGAYNEQFF. In DNA, the CDR3 is TGTGCCAGCAGGCTCGACCCCGGGGCCTACAATGAGCAGTTCTTC.

The V and J genes are TRBV2 and TRBJ2-7, with 7 positions matching TRBD2. Germline lookup yields CDR1 SNHLY and CDR2 FYNNEI. This CDR3 is 13 amino acids long. V trimming: 9 bases; J trimming: 2 bases; junction bases outside the gene matches: 7. In DNA, the CDR3 is TGTGCCAGTAGGAGCGGGGCTACCTACGAGCAGTACTTC. It encodes CASRSGATYEQYF.

The chain uses TRBV30 and TRBJ1-4; TRBD1 matches at 12 bases. The V gene end was trimmed by 2 bases and the J gene end by 11 bases; junction bases not matched to a gene: 9. The CDR3 runs 15 residues. Germline assignment: CDR1 GTSNPN and CDR2 SVGIG (reference sequence). As DNA, the CDR3 is TGTGCCTGGAGTCCCTCCGGGACAGGGGGCGCGAAACTGTTTTTT. Encoded protein: CAWSPSGTGGAKLFF.

The chain joins TRBV18 to TRBJ2-7; possibly TRBD1 for D (6 bases). CDR3 length: 13 residues. The V end was cut by 0 bases, the J end by 5 bases, with 8 bases between. Germline loops: CDR1 KGHSH, CDR2 LQKENI. The CDR3 loop is CASSPPGDNEQYF. The CDR3 DNA reads as TGTGCCAGCTCACCACCCGGGGACAACGAGCAGTACTTC. Together with reference TRBV18 and TRBJ2-7, the CDR3 gives the full variable domain: NAGVMQNPRHLVRRRGQEARLRCSPMKGHSHVYWYRQLPEEGLKFMVYLQKENIIDESGMPKERFSAEFPKEGPSILRIQQVVRGDSAAYFCASSPPGDNEQYFGPGTRLTVT.

The chain employs TRBV27 and TRBJ2-1; 8 bases line up with TRBD1. CDR1 is MNHEY, CDR2 SMNVEV, per germline (reference sequence). The V gene end was trimmed by 5 bases and the J gene end by 6 bases; junction bases not matched to a gene: 9. CDR3 length: 15 residues. The CDR3 here is CASSQRTGISNEQFF. Here the CDR3 DNA reads TGTGCCAGCAGTCAACGGACAGGGATATCCAATGAGCAGTTCTTC.

The chain employs TRBV27 and TRBJ1-1; 7 positions agree with TRBD1. CDR3 length: 15 amino acids. Trimming cost V 5 bases and J 1 base; bases outside gene matches: 7. The germline V gene encodes CDR1 MNHEY and CDR2 SMNVEV (reference sequence). In DNA, the CDR3 is TGTGCCAGCAGTGCAAGCTACAGGGGGAACACTGAAGCTTTCTTT. As protein: CASSASYRGNTEAFF.

V is TRBV5-1 and J is TRBJ1-4; a possible D gene is TRBD1 (5 bases). CDR1 SGHRS and CDR2 YFSETQ come from the germline V gene. There are 14 residues in the CDR3. The V gene lost 2 bases and the J gene lost 7 bases, with 12 bases spanning the gap. CDR3 residues: CASSLGVRSEKLFF. CDR3 in DNA: TGCGCCAGCAGCTTAGGGGTTAGGAGTGAAAAACTGTTTTTT.

CDR3 sequence (DNA): TGTGCCAGCAGTACAGGGGGCGTGGATGGCTACACCTTC. It is translated as CASSTGGVDGYTF. The chain has TRBV28 and TRBJ1-2, with TRBD1 identical over 9 bases. CDR1 and CDR2 (germline): MDHEN, SYDVKM. The CDR3 loop spans 13 amino acids. J gave up 6 bases and V 5 bases, and 4 bases lay outside the gene matches.

The chain recombines TRBV7-2 with TRBJ2-1; no clear D. The ends were cut back, 6 bases at V and 7 bases at J, with 10 bases in the middle. The germline CDR1 and CDR2 sequences are SGHTA and FQGNSA. The CDR3 has 12 residues. Here the CDR3 DNA reads TGTGCCAGCAGTTTTAGCCCTAATGAGCAGTTCTTC. Its translation: CASSFSPNEQFF.

This chain uses TRBV11-1 with TRBJ2-5; possibly TRBD1 for D (6 bases). Germline V lookup: CDR1 SGHAT, CDR2 FQDESV (reference sequence). This CDR3 region has 13 residues. Trimming took off 5 bases at V and 2 bases at J, with 9 bases between the two ends. The CDR3 region is CASSLGQQETQYF. CDR3 sequence (DNA): TGTGCCAGCAGCCTCGGACAGCAAGAGACCCAGTACTTC.

This chain joins TRBV6-6 and TRBJ1-1, with D unclear. The germline V gene encodes CDR1 MNHNY and CDR2 SVGAGI (reference sequence). The CDR3 is 15 amino acids. Trimming stripped 0 bases from V and 3 bases from J, with 11 bases between. CDR3 nucleotide sequence: TGTGCCAGCAGTTACTCCCCCCCCTTCTACACTGAAGCTTTCTTT. Translation gives CASSYSPPFYTEAFF.

This chain joins TRBV4-2 and TRBJ2-7, with D possibly matching TRBD2 (6 bases). This CDR3 is built from 16 residues. Germline V gene lookup returns CDR1 LGHNA and CDR2 YNFKEQ. The ends were cut back, 0 bases at V and 3 bases at J, with 15 bases in the middle. CDR3 nucleotides: TGTGCCAGCAGCCAAGATTGGGGGGAGAGGGGCTACGAGCAGTACTTC. Translating gives CASSQDWGERGYEQYF.

CDR3 DNA: TGTGCCATACAACCGGGACAGGGGCCCCAAGAGACCCAGTACTTC. It codes for CAIQPGQGPQETQYF. The chain is built from TRBV10-3 and TRBJ2-5; 10 bases agree with TRBD1. Germline values: CDR1 ENHRY, CDR2 SYGVKD. After removal of 9 bases from V and 1 base from J, the junction contained 8 bases not matched to a gene. The CDR3 runs to 15 residues.

About this clone itself: The sample holds other DNA sequences that translate to the same CDR3. The gene calls are TRBV4-3 and TRBJ2-7; 9 bases are shared with TRBD1. CDR3 size: 15 residues. Germline V gene sequence: CDR1 LGHNA, CDR2 YSLEER. Trimming at V came to 3 bases and at J to 3 bases, leaving 6 bases not matched to a gene. CDR3 sequence reads: CASSQVTGGGYEQYF. The CDR3 DNA reads as TGCGCCAGCAGCCAGGTTACAGGGGGCGGCTACGAGCAGTACTTC.

V gene TRBV6-1 combines with J gene TRBJ1-2; the D gene is possibly TRBD1 (5 bases). V was trimmed by 4 bases and J by 8 bases, leaving 17 bases between them. Germline lookup yields CDR1 MNHNS and CDR2 SASEGT. The CDR3 has 14 residues. The CDR3 loop is CASSGRVGEGGYTF. Here the CDR3 DNA reads TGTGCCAGCAGTGGCCGTGTAGGGGAGGGAGGCTACACCTTC.